This entry features one T cell receptor beta chain sequence. This clonotype was counted only a few times. The antigen this receptor binds is unknown. No qualities accompany the bases; no much larger clone lies one base away. The data were obtained in a study of T cell repertoires in cytomegalovirus infection (dated by TCRdb to about 2019). Describing the broader study: Peptide stimulations targeted recently identified HLA-C-restricted CMV epitopes, whose presentation resists viral immunomodulation, together with well-studied HLA-B-restricted epitopes. The HLA type of each donor mattered for the analysis, because public TCR beta signatures pointed to carriage of CMV infection along with the matching HLA type.

CDR1 MNHEY and CDR2 SVGAGI are derived from the germline V gene. The CDR3 runs 15 amino acids, cysteine and phenylalanine included. Of all the DNA, just the CDR3 is kept, 45 bases in frame from base 1. Compared with germline, V lacks 0 bases and J lacks 6 bases; bases without a gene match: 7. These reads were obtained on an Illumina HiSeq 1500. TCRdb handled the public reads itself, with Q25 trimming in fastp and clone calling in MiXCR, and kept productive beta chains. Rows matching on CDR3 protein sequence are summarized as one entry with the most common DNA and genes. The sample includes some 920,000 distinct CDR3 sequences, with around 32% observed a single time. Together, the top ten hold over 12% of the sample. Results and caveats for the whole study, not just this receptor: Cumulative frequency of public TCR beta family members discriminated carriers of CMV infection plus the relevant HLA type in this cohort and an independent 352-donor cohort. The ex vivo response was dominated by HLA-C-restricted CMV-specific TCR beta clonotypes, which also provided the single most frequent clonotype in two of eight donors.

Explained via the paper, the treatment or condition label denotes: in vitro stimulation with specific CMV peptide epitopes to enrich CMV-specific T cells. The chain was built from TRBV6-5 and TRBJ1-2, and TRBD1 matches 7 of the central bases. This TCR was sampled from a human donor in good health (CMV status not recorded). Some clones in this sample may be carry-over from other donors' samples. The sequenced sample was cultured CD8+ T cells from PBMCs, obtained from culture after CMV antigen stimulation. At the DNA level, the sequence is TGTGCCAGCAGTTACTCGGAGGGGACAGATAATGGCTACACCTTC. It translates as CASSYSEGTDNGYTF.